The following is a TCR beta chain sequence with its context. Its antigen is not identified. The CDR3 has 13 amino acids. Per the germline V gene, CDR1 is LGHDT and CDR2 is YNNKEL (reference sequence). V dropped 4 bases and J dropped 9 bases, with 15 bases sitting between them. The data belong to a study of response to subunit inactivated influenza vaccine. TCRdb independently ran MiXCR on the RT-PCR reads; one entry per CDR3 protein. Here the sample spans approximately 530,000 distinct CDR3 sequences, around 8% being singletons. Study-wide findings and caveats: Researchers suggested that each seasonal influenza vaccination recruits few new T cells.

The rearrangement joins TRBV3-1 to TRBJ1-2; no clear D gene. The material sequenced was PBMCs from blood, taken roughly 24 months after vaccination. This receptor was obtained from a man aged 50 to 69 who received an inactivated influenza vaccine. Here the CDR3 DNA reads TGTGCCAGCAGCCTCGGTGATGCTAGGAGCTACACCTTC. It yields the protein CASSLGDARSYTF.